These 17 T cell receptor beta chains originate from one sample sequenced in a study of cytomegalovirus exposure and HLA in healthy donors. Primers: 60 Vbeta forward and 13 Jbeta reverse. Generated by immunoSEQ multiplex PCR, the TCRdb table keeps only in-frame clones and is missing some. The sample shows some 160,000 clones, less than 90% of them seen only once. Sequencing used PBMCs. The receptors come from a man aged 18 to 35 in good health and CMV-seronegative.

This rearrangement joins TRBV9 to TRBJ1-3; D remains unclear. CDR1 SGDLS and CDR2 YYNGEE come from the germline V gene. This CDR3 comprises 15 residues. Trimming left V 4 bases short and J 0 bases short, with 11 bases between. CDR3 sequence: CASSRDISSGNTIYF. The CDR3 region has the DNA TGTGCCAGCAGCCGAGACATCAGCTCTGGAAACACCATATATTTT.

J is TRBJ2-1 and V is TRBV11-2; a possible D gene is TRBD1 (7 bases). This CDR3 has 16 residues. Germline CDR1 SGHAT, CDR2 FQNNGV. Trimming cost V 4 bases and J 7 bases, with 20 bases left between them. DNA for the CDR3: TGTGCCAGCAGCTCAAGAACAGGGGAGGTTGGGAATGAGCAGTTCTTC. It encodes CASSSRTGEVGNEQFF. The full variable domain, rest sourced from reference TRBV11-2 and TRBJ2-1, is EAGVAQSPRYKIIEKRQSVAFWCNPISGHATLYWYQQILGQGPKLLIQFQNNGVVDDSQLPKDRFSAERLKGVDSTLKIQPAKLEDSAVYLCASSSRTGEVGNEQFFGPGTRLTVL.

V usage is TRBV7-2 and J usage is TRBJ2-7; D is uncertain. Germline V CDR1 and CDR2: SGHTA, FQGNSA. This CDR3 region has 13 residues. Trimming stripped 3 bases from V and 7 bases from J, with 13 bases between. Here the CDR3 reads CASSLETVREQYF. The CDR3 DNA reads TGTGCCAGCAGCTTGGAGACCGTACGGGAGCAGTACTTC.

This clone turned up a few times. The chain is built from TRBV10-2 and TRBJ1-1; 7 nucleotides agree with TRBD1. This CDR3 has 13 residues. V was clipped by 8 bases and J by 1 base; unmatched bases: 4. Germline-derived CDR1 and CDR2 are WSHSY and SAAADI. CDR3 DNA: TGCGCCAGCGGGGACAGTGAGAACACTGAAGCTTTCTTT. Translation: CASGDSENTEAFF.

The chain uses TRBV6-1 and TRBJ2-1, with 8 positions matching TRBD1. The germline V gene encodes CDR1 MNHNS and CDR2 SASEGT. The J segment lost 7 bases and the V segment lost 7 bases, leaving 9 bases of the junction unmatched. This CDR3 contains 14 residues. The CDR3 sequence is CASIRRTGGNEQFF. CDR3 DNA: TGTGCCAGCATTCGACGTACAGGGGGTAATGAGCAGTTCTTC.

The gene calls are TRBV4-1 and TRBJ1-5; a weak D match, TRBD1 (6 bases). The CDR3 is 17 amino acids. Germline values: CDR1 MGHRA, CDR2 YSYEKL. Trimming took off 1 base at V and 5 bases at J, with 18 bases between the two ends. The CDR3: CASSQGTVRLGDQPQHF. CDR3 DNA: TGCGCCAGCAGCCAAGGGACAGTTAGGTTAGGGGATCAGCCCCAGCATTTT.

The chain carries TRBV28 and TRBJ2-7, with 7 bases fitting TRBD1. The CDR3 runs to 14 residues. Looked up from germline, CDR1 is MDHEN and CDR2 is SYDVKM. The V and J ends lost 5 bases and 2 bases, in that order; junction bases with no gene match: 6. As DNA, the CDR3 is TGTGCCAGCAGTCTGACAGGGCTTCCCTACGAGCAGTACTTC. This sequence encodes CASSLTGLPYEQYF.

The rearrangement uses TRBV10-3 and TRBJ2-1; D is perhaps TRBD1 (5 bases). With 0 bases removed from V and 8 bases from J, the gap between germline ends came to 14 bases. CDR3 length equals 15 residues. Germline CDR1 reads ENHRY; CDR2 reads SYGVKD. The DNA of the CDR3 is TGTGCCATCAGTGAGTCAGGCGAAGGGGCCGATGAGCAGTTCTTC. Encoded protein: CAISESGEGADEQFF.

The rearrangement uses TRBV7-9 and TRBJ2-5, with TRBD2 matching 7 bases. J gave up 5 bases and V 1 base, and 10 bases lay outside the gene matches. Germline values: CDR1 SEHNR, CDR2 FQNEAQ (reference sequence). CDR3 length: 16 residues. CDR3 in amino acids: CASSLGGRGSTETQYF. Written as DNA, the CDR3 is TGTGCCAGCAGCTTAGGGGGCCGCGGGAGTACGGAGACCCAGTACTTC.

This clone was observed once. The chain combines TRBV19 with TRBJ1-5; TRBD1 might be the D (6 bases). V lost 0 bases, J lost 8 bases, and 11 bases lay in between. The germline V gene has CDR1 LNHDA and CDR2 SQIVND (reference sequence). The CDR3 totals 14 residues. The CDR3 nucleotides read TGTGCCAGTAGTATAGAGACAGGCTATGAGCCCCAGCATTTT. It is translated as CASSIETGYEPQHF.

CDR3 DNA: TGTGCCAGCAGCTTACGGACAGGGACACAAGAGACCCAGTACTTC. It translates to CASSLRTGTQETQYF. V gene TRBV7-8 combines with J gene TRBJ2-5, with 8 bases fitting TRBD1. Germline CDR1 is SGHVS and CDR2 is FQNEAQ. The CDR3 contains 15 residues. With V trimmed by 2 bases and J by 2 bases, 4 bases remained unmatched.

Worth noting for this clone: Other nucleotide sequences in the sample specify the same CDR3. The chain combines TRBV9 with TRBJ2-7; TRBD2 is a possible D gene (5 bases). This CDR3 region has 16 residues. Deletions cut 4 bases from V and 2 bases from J, with 19 bases between. Germline CDR1 reads SGDLS; CDR2 reads YYNGEE. The CDR3: CASSRTLKDWPYEQYF. DNA of the CDR3: TGTGCCAGCAGCCGCACCCTAAAGGACTGGCCCTACGAGCAGTACTTC.

This sequence joins TRBV29-1 and TRBJ1-4, with TRBD1 identical over 10 bases. The V and J ends lost 7 bases and 6 bases, in that order; junction bases with no gene match: 5. CDR1 SQVTM and CDR2 ANQGSEA come from the germline V gene. The length of the CDR3 is 13 residues. The CDR3 DNA follows: TGCAGCGCTGCCGGGACAGGGGATGAAAAACTGTTTTTT. This encodes CSAAGTGDEKLFF.

J is TRBJ1-2 and V is TRBV7-9, with 8 nucleotides matching TRBD1. V lost 4 bases and J lost 4; bases outside the gene matches: 5. CDR1 is SEHNR and CDR2 is FQNEAQ in the germline V gene (reference sequence). The CDR3 consists of 14 residues. For the CDR3, the DNA is TGTGCCAGCAGCTCCTGGACAGGGAGCTATGGCTACACCTTC. This gives the protein CASSSWTGSYGYTF.

CDR3 residues: CASSPTGTGNTIYF. The CDR3 DNA reads TGTGCCAGCAGTCCGACAGGGACTGGAAACACCATATATTTT. V is TRBV28 and J is TRBJ1-3; 7 bases are shared with TRBD1. The germline CDR1 and CDR2 sequences are MDHEN and SYDVKM. CDR3 length equals 14 residues. V gave up 5 bases and J gave up 2 bases; unmatched junction bases: 3.

V usage is TRBV19 and J usage is TRBJ2-5; D remains unclear. V lost 5 bases, J lost 4 bases, and 14 bases lay in between. This CDR3 has 14 amino acids. The germline CDR1 and CDR2 sequences are LNHDA and SQIVND (reference sequence). Written as DNA, the CDR3 is TGTGCCAGTAGTGAGGTCGTCCCCGGAGAGACCCAGTACTTC. It encodes CASSEVVPGETQYF.

The chain uses TRBV7-2 and TRBJ1-4; tentative D call: TRBD1 (5 bases). The V end lost 4 bases, the J end lost 6 bases, and 12 bases lay between the germline ends. Germline V gives CDR1 SGHTA, CDR2 FQGNSA. The CDR3 runs 14 residues. The CDR3 here is CASSSDGGDEKLFF. The CDR3 DNA is TGTGCCAGCAGCTCTGACGGGGGGGATGAAAAACTGTTTTTT.